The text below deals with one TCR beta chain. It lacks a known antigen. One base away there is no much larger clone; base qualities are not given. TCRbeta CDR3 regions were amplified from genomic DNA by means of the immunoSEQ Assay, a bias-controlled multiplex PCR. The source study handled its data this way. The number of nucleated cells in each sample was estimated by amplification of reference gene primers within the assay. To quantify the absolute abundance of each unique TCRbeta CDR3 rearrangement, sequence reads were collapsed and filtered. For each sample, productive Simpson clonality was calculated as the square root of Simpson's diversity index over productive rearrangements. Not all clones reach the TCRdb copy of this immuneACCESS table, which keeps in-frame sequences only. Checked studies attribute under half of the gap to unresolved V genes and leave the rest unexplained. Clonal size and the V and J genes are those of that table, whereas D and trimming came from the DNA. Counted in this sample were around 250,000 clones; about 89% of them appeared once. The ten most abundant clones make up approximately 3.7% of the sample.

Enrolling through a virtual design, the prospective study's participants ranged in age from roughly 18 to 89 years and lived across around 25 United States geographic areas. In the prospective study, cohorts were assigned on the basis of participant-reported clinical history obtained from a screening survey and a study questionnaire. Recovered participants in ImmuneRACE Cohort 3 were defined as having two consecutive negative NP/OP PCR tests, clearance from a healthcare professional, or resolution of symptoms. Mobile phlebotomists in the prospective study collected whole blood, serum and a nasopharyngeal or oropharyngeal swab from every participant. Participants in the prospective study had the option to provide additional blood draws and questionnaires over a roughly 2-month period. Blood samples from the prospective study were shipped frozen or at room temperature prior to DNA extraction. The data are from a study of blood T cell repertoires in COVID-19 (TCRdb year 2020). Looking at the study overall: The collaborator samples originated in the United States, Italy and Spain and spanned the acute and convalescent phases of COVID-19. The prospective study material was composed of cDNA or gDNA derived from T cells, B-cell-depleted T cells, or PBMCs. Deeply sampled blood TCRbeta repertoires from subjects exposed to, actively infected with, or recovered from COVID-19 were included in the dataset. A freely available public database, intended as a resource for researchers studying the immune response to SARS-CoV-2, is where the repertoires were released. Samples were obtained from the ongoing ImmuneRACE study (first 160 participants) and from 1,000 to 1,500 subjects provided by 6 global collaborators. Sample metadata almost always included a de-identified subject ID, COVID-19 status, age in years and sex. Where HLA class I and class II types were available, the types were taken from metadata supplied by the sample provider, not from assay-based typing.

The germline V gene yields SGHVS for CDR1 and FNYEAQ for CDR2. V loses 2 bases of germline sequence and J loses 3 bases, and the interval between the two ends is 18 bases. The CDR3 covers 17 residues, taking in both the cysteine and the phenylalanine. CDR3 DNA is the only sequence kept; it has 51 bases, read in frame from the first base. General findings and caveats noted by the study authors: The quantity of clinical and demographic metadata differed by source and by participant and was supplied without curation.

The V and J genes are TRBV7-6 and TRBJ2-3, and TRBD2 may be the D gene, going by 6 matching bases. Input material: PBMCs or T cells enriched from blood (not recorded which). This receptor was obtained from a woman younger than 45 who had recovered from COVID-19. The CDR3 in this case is CASSLIPSGGLTDTQYF. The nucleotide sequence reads TGTGCCAGCAGCTTAATACCGAGCGGAGGGCTTACAGATACGCAGTATTTT.